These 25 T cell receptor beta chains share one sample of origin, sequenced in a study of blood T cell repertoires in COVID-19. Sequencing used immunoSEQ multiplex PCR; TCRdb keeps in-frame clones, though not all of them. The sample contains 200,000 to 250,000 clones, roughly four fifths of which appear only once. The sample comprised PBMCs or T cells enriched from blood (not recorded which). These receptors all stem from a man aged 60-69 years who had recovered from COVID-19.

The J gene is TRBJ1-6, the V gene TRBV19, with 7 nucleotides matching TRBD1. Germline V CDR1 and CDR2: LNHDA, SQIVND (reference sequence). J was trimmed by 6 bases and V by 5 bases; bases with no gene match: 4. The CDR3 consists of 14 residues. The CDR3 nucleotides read TGTGCCAGTAGTCCCGGGACAGTTAATTCACCCCTCCACTTT. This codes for CASSPGTVNSPLHF.

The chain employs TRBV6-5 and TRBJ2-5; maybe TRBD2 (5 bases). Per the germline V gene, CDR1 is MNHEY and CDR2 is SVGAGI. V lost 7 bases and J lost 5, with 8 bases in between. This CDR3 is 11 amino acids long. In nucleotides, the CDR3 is TGTGCCAGCATCGAGGGTGAGACCCAGTACTTC. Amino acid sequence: CASIEGETQYF.

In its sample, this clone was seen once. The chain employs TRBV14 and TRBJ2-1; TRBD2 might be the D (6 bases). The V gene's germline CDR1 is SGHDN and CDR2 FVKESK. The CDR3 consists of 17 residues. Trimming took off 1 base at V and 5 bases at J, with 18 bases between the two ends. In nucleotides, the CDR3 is TGTGCCAGCAGCCAAGCTCACGGAGGGGCTGTGGACAATGAGCAGTTCTTC. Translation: CASSQAHGGAVDNEQFF.

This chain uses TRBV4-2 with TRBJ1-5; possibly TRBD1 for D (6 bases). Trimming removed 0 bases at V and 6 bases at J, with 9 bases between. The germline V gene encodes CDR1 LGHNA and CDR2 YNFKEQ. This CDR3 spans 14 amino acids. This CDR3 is CASSQEGGRQPQHF. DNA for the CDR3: TGTGCCAGCAGCCAAGAAGGGGGTCGTCAGCCCCAGCATTTT.

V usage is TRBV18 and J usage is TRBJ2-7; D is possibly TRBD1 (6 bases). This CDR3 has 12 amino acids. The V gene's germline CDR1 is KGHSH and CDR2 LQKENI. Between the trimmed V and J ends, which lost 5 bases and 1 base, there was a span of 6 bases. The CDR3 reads CASSTGSYEQYF. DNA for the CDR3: TGTGCCAGCTCAACAGGGTCCTACGAGCAGTACTTC.

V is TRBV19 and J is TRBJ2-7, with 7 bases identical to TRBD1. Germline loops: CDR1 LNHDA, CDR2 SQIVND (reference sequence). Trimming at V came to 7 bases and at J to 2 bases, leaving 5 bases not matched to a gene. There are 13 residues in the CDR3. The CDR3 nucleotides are TGTGCCAGTACCCCCAGGGGGACCTACGAGCAGTACTTC. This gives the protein CASTPRGTYEQYF. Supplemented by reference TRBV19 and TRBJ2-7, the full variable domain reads DGGITQSPKYLFRKEGQNVTLSCEQNLNHDAMYWYRQDPGQGLRLIYYSQIVNDFQKGDIAEGYSVSREKKESFPLTVTSAQKNPTAFYLCASTPRGTYEQYFGPGTRLTVT.

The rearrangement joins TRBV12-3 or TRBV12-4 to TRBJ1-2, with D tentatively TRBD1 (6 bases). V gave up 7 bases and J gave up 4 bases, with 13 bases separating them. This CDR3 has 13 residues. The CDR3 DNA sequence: TGTGCCAGCACCCCGGGACAAGGCTATGGCTACACCTTC. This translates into CASTPGQGYGYTF.

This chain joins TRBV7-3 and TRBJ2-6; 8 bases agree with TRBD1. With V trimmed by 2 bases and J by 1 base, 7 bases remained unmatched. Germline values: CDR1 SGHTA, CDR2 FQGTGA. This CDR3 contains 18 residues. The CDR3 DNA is TGTGCCAGCAGCTTATCCGGGACAGGATCTTCTGGGGCCAACGTCCTGACTTTC. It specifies CASSLSGTGSSGANVLTF.

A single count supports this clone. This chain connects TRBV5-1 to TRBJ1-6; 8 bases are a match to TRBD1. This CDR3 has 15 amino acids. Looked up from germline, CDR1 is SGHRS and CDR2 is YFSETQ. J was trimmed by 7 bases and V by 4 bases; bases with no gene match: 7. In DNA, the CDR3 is TGCGCCAGCAGCACGGACAGGGTGGGAAATTCACCCCTCCACTTT. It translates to CASSTDRVGNSPLHF.

The CDR3 DNA reads TGTGCCAGTAGTCCGGGACAGCTTATGAATTCACCCCTCCACTTT. It is translated as CASSPGQLMNSPLHF. This chain joins TRBV19 and TRBJ1-6, with 7 bases that match TRBD1. The CDR3 is 15 amino acids. Looked up from germline, CDR1 is LNHDA and CDR2 is SQIVND (reference sequence). The J segment lost 7 bases and the V segment lost 5 bases, leaving 8 bases of the junction unmatched.

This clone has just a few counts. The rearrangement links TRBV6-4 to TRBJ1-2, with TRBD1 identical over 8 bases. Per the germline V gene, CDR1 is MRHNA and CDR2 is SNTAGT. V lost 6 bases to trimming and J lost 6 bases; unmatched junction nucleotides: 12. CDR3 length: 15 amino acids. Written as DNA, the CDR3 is TGTGCCAGCAGCGTGACCGGGCAGGGGGCACATGGCTACACCTTC. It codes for CASSVTGQGAHGYTF.

The CDR3: CASKLSGGAEGTQYF. The CDR3 nucleotides read TGTGCCAGCAAACTCAGCGGGGGGGCCGAAGGGACCCAGTACTTC. The genes are TRBV27 and TRBJ2-5; 10 bases fit TRBD2. The junction had 12 bases not matched to a gene; V was cut back by 7 bases and J by 7 bases. Germline CDR1 reads MNHEY; CDR2 reads SMNVEV (reference sequence). This CDR3 contains 15 residues.

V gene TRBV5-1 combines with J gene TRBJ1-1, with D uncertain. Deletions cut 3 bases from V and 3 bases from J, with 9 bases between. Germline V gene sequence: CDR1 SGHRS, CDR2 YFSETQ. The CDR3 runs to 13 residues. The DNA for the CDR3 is TGCGCCAGCAGCTGGGTGGGCGACACTGAAGCTTTCTTT. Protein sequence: CASSWVGDTEAFF.

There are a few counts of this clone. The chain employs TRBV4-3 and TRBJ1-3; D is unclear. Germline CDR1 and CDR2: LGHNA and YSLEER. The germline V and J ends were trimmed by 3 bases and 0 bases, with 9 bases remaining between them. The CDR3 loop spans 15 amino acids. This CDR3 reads CASSQGRSSGNTIYF. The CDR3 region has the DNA TGCGCCAGCAGCCAGGGGAGGAGCTCTGGAAACACCATATATTTT.

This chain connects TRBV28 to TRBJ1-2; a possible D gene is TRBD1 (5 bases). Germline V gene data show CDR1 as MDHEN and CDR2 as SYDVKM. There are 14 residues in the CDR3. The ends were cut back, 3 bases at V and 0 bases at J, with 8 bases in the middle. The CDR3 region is CASSLEGPNYGYTF. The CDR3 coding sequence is TGTGCCAGCAGTTTGGAGGGACCTAACTATGGCTACACCTTC.

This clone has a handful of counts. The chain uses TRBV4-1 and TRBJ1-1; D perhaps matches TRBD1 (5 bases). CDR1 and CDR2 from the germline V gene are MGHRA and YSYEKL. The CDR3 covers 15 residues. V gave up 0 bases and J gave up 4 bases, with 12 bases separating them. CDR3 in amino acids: CASSQDRGTSTEAFF. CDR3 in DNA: TGCGCCAGCAGCCAAGACCGGGGGACGAGCACTGAAGCTTTCTTT.

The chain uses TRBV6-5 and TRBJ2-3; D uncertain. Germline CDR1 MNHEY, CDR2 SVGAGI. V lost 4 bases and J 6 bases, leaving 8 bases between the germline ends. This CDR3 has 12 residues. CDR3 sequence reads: CASSSTRDTQYF. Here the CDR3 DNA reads TGTGCCAGCAGTTCCACGAGGGATACGCAGTATTTT.

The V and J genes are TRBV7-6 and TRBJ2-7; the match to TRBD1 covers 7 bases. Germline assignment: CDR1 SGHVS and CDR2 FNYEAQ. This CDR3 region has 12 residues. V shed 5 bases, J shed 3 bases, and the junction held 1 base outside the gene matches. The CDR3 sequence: CASSNRGYEQYF. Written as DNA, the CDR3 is TGTGCCAGCAGCAACAGGGGCTACGAGCAGTACTTC.

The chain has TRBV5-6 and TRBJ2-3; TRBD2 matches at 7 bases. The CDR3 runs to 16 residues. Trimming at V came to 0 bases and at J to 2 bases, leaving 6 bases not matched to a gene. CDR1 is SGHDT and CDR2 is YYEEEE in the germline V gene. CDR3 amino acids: CASSLDRGGYTDTQYF. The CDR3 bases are TGTGCCAGCAGCTTGGACCGCGGGGGTTACACAGATACGCAGTATTTT. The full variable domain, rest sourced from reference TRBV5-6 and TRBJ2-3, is DAGVTQSPTHLIKTRGQQVTLRCSPKSGHDTVSWYQQALGQGPQFIFQYYEEEERQRGNFPDRFSGHQFPNYSSELNVNALLLGDSALYLCASSLDRGGYTDTQYFGPGTRLTVL.

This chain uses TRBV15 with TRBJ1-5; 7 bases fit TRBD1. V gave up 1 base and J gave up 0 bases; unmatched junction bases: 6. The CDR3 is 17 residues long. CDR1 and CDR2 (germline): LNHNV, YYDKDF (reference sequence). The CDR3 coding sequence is TGTGCCACCAGCAGAGGAGGGGGCGATTTTAGCAATCAGCCCCAGCATTTT. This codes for CATSRGGGDFSNQPQHF.

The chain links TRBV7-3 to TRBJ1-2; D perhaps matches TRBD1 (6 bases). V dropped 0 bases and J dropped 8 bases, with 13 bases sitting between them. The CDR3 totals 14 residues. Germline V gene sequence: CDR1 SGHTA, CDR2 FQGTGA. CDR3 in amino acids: CASSLTATGGGYTF. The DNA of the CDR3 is TGTGCCAGCAGCTTAACGGCGACAGGAGGCGGCTACACCTTC.

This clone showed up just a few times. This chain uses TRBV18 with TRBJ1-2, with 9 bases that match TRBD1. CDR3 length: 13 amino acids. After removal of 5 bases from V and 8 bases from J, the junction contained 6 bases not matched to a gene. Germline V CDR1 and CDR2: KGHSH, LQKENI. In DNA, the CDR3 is TGTGCCAGCTCATCCTACAGGGGGCGAGGCTACACCTTC. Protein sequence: CASSSYRGRGYTF.

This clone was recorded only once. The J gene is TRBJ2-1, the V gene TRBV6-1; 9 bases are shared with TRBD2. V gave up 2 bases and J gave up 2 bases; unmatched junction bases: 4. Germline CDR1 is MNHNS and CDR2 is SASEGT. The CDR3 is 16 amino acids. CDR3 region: CASSETLAGTYNEQFF. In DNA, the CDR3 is TGTGCCAGCAGTGAAACTCTAGCGGGAACCTACAATGAGCAGTTCTTC.

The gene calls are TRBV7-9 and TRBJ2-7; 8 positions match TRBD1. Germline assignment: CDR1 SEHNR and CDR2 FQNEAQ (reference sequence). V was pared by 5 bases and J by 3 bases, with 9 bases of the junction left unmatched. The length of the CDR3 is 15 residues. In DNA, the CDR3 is TGTGCCAGCAGCACGACAGGGGTCCCGTTCTACGAGCAGTACTTC. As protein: CASSTTGVPFYEQYF.

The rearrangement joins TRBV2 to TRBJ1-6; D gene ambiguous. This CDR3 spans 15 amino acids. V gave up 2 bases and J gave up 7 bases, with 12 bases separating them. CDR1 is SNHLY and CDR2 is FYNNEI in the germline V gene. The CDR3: CASSERHSQNSPLHF. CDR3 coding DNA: TGTGCCAGCAGTGAACGGCACAGTCAAAATTCACCCCTCCACTTT.